These 20 T cell receptor beta chains share one sample of origin, sequenced in a study of shared clonotypes between healthy human individuals. CD45RO-negative CD8 cells positively selected for CCR7 made up the naive population, which excluded terminally differentiated effector memory CD45RA+ cells. Produced via immunoSEQ multiplex PCR; TCRdb's table is partial and in-frame only. The sample holds roughly 2.1 million clones, just over 90% seen once. Source material: naive CD8+ T cells from PBMCs. Receptors originate from a man between 18 and 35 years old in good health. Some clones in this sample may be carry-over from other donors' samples.

Remarks on this clone: This specimen includes other DNA sequences encoding the same CDR3. The chain couples TRBV5-6 to TRBJ2-3; possibly TRBD2 for D (5 bases). Deletions cut 2 bases from V and 6 bases from J, with 10 bases between. The CDR3 contains 13 residues. From germline, CDR1 is SGHDT and CDR2 YYEEEE. DNA for the CDR3: TGTGCCAGCAGCTTCGGGGAAAGTGATACGCAGTATTTT. Its translation is CASSFGESDTQYF.

The chain employs TRBV28 and TRBJ1-4, with D uncertain. The CDR3 spans 14 residues. Trimming left V 6 bases short and J 6 bases short, with 14 bases between. Germline CDR1 reads MDHEN; CDR2 reads SYDVKM. CDR3 amino acids: CASSLQMFDEKLFF. The CDR3 nucleotides are TGTGCCAGCAGCCTACAGATGTTCGATGAAAAACTGTTTTTT.

V and J are TRBV5-6 and TRBJ2-7, with D perhaps matching TRBD1 (6 bases). CDR1 and CDR2 (germline): SGHDT, YYEEEE. This CDR3 region has 15 residues. Trimming took off 0 bases at V and 5 bases at J, with 15 bases between the two ends. The CDR3 DNA follows: TGTGCCAGCAGCTTGGCCTCCGCCAGGGACAACGAGCAGTACTTC. This encodes CASSLASARDNEQYF.

The rearrangement links TRBV14 to TRBJ2-5; 9 positions agree with TRBD2. The CDR3 loop spans 16 amino acids. The junction had 5 bases not matched to a gene; V was cut back by 0 bases and J by 3 bases. The germline gives CDR1 SGHDN, CDR2 FVKESK. The CDR3 spells CASSQETSGYEETQYF. The CDR3 bases are TGTGCCAGCAGCCAAGAAACTAGCGGGTATGAAGAGACCCAGTACTTC.

The V and J genes are TRBV6-5 and TRBJ2-2; tentatively, D is TRBD2 (5 bases). Trimming pared 6 bases from V and 6 bases from J, leaving 11 bases between. CDR3 length: 13 residues. Germline CDR1 reads MNHEY; CDR2 reads SVGAGI. CDR3 bases: TGTGCCAGCAGCGGGATTGGGGCCGGGGAGCTGTTTTTT. Its protein is CASSGIGAGELFF.

The sample holds one count of this clone. J is TRBJ2-7 and V is TRBV29-1; 7 nucleotides line up with TRBD1. The junction had 8 bases not matched to a gene; V was cut back by 4 bases and J by 5 bases. The CDR3 is made up of 13 amino acids. CDR1 and CDR2 from the germline V gene are SQVTM and ANQGSEA. CDR3 region: CSVGAGGRDEQYF. The CDR3 nucleotides read TGCAGCGTTGGGGCAGGGGGACGGGACGAGCAGTACTTC.

The chain recombines TRBV6-4 with TRBJ1-4; the D gene is possibly TRBD1 (5 bases). Germline assignment: CDR1 MRHNA and CDR2 SNTAGT. The CDR3 extends over 15 amino acids. The V end was cut by 4 bases, the J end by 0 bases, with 9 bases between. CDR3 amino acids: CASSGWDPTNEKLFF. The CDR3, as DNA: TGTGCCAGCAGTGGCTGGGACCCAACTAATGAAAAACTGTTTTTT.

The chain uses TRBV2 and TRBJ2-1; 11 bases fit TRBD2. The CDR3 runs to 18 residues. Germline values: CDR1 SNHLY, CDR2 FYNNEI. V dropped 5 bases and J dropped 0; count of bases not matched to a gene: 9. The CDR3 protein is CASSPGRLAGSSYNEQFF. CDR3 bases: TGTGCCAGCAGTCCTGGACGACTAGCGGGGAGCTCCTACAATGAGCAGTTCTTC.

The CDR3 is CASSLYYETRLSDGYTF. The CDR3 DNA reads TGTGCCAGCAGTTTATATTACGAGACTCGATTAAGTGATGGCTACACCTTC. The rearrangement joins TRBV27 to TRBJ1-2, with D uncertain. The V end was cut by 1 base, the J end by 6 bases, with 21 bases between. Germline V CDR1 and CDR2: MNHEY, SMNVEV (reference sequence). CDR3 length: 17 amino acids.

This chain joins TRBV5-4 and TRBJ1-1; D uncertain. The germline V gene encodes CDR1 SGHNT and CDR2 YYREEE (reference sequence). With 4 bases removed from V and 1 base from J, the gap between germline ends came to 14 bases. The CDR3 is 15 amino acids. The CDR3 bases are TGTGCCAGCAGCAACCCAAGGACGGAGAACACTGAAGCTTTCTTT. It specifies CASSNPRTENTEAFF.

The chain uses TRBV30 and TRBJ2-7; either TRBD1 or TRBD2 may supply D (5 bases each). Trimming removed 5 bases at V and 2 bases at J, with 19 bases between. The CDR3 is 15 amino acids. Looked up from germline, CDR1 is GTSNPN and CDR2 is SVGIG (reference sequence). The CDR3 reads CAWDRGNGGTYEQYF. CDR3 in DNA: TGTGCCTGGGATAGAGGTAATGGGGGTACCTACGAGCAGTACTTC.

Points on this clone: Other DNA sequences from this sample encode an identical CDR3 as well. This rearrangement joins TRBV9 to TRBJ2-7; 7 nucleotides align to TRBD1. V shed 3 bases and J 2 bases; nucleotides not matched to a gene: 5. CDR1 is SGDLS, CDR2 YYNGEE, per germline. This CDR3 spans 14 amino acids. The CDR3: CASSGGTDTYEQYF. In nucleotides, the CDR3 is TGTGCCAGCAGCGGAGGGACAGATACCTACGAGCAGTACTTC.

The chain is built from TRBV5-1 and TRBJ2-7; D may be TRBD2 (7 bases). The V end lost 0 bases, the J end lost 6 bases, and 10 bases lay between the germline ends. CDR1 and CDR2 (germline): SGHRS, YFSETQ. This CDR3 has 13 amino acids. The CDR3 DNA is TGCGCCAGCAGCTTGGAGGGGGAGGGCGAGCAGTACTTC. This translates into CASSLEGEGEQYF.

This clone showed up just once. V usage is TRBV11-1 and J usage is TRBJ2-7; 7 nucleotides align to TRBD2. The germline V gene encodes CDR1 SGHAT and CDR2 FQDESV (reference sequence). The CDR3 is 16 amino acids. J was trimmed by 0 bases and V by 2 bases; bases with no gene match: 7. The CDR3 sequence is CASSLLRAGLSYEQYF. The CDR3, as DNA: TGTGCCAGCAGCTTATTACGAGCGGGGCTCTCCTACGAGCAGTACTTC.

Only a few counts were recorded for this clone. V usage is TRBV28 and J usage is TRBJ1-1; no clear D. Trimming shortened V by 7 bases and J by 2 bases, and 5 bases separated the two germline ends. The germline V gene encodes CDR1 MDHEN and CDR2 SYDVKM. This CDR3 has 11 amino acids. The CDR3 nucleotides are TGTGCCAGCAATCACAACACTGAAGCTTTCTTT. It codes for CASNHNTEAFF.

The rearrangement uses TRBV9 and TRBJ1-4; tentative D call: TRBD1 (5 bases). This CDR3 region has 15 residues. V shed 2 bases and J shed 7 bases, with 15 bases lying between them. Germline CDR1 is SGDLS and CDR2 is YYNGEE. The CDR3 sequence: CASSVDGAGVEKLFF. The CDR3 DNA reads TGTGCCAGCAGCGTCGATGGGGCTGGAGTTGAAAAACTGTTTTTT.

The chain combines TRBV28 with TRBJ1-5; weak D call: TRBD1 (6 bases). Between the trimmed V and J ends, which lost 2 bases and 6 bases, there was a span of 17 bases. CDR1 is MDHEN and CDR2 is SYDVKM in the germline V gene. The CDR3 is made up of 16 amino acids. As DNA, the CDR3 is TGTGCCAGCAGTTTAACCCGGGGGGGCCCGGGTCAGCCCCAGCATTTT. Protein sequence: CASSLTRGGPGQPQHF. The whole variable domain, filled in from reference TRBV28 and TRBJ1-5, reads DVKVTQSSRYLVKRTGEKVFLECVQDMDHENMFWYRQDPGLGLRLIYFSYDVKMKEKGDIPEGYSVSREKKERFSLILESASTNQTSMYLCASSLTRGGPGQPQHFGDGTRLSIL.

This clone was recorded only once. V and J are TRBV14 and TRBJ2-7; D remains unclear. Trimming cost V 3 bases and J 6 bases, with 9 bases left between them. This CDR3 region has 12 residues. Looked up from germline, CDR1 is SGHDN and CDR2 is FVKESK. The CDR3 region has the DNA TGTGCCAGCAGCCACGGCCCCGTCGAGCAGTACTTC. Translation: CASSHGPVEQYF.

The chain has TRBV30 and TRBJ2-1, with 10 positions matching TRBD1. V trimming: 1 base; J trimming: 4 bases; junction bases outside the gene matches: 4. Germline V gene lookup returns CDR1 GTSNPN and CDR2 SVGIG (reference sequence). This CDR3 is built from 15 residues. The CDR3 sequence is CAWSAGTGVYNEQFF. CDR3 coding DNA: TGTGCCTGGAGTGCCGGGACAGGGGTTTACAATGAGCAGTTCTTC.

The chain has TRBV2 and TRBJ2-1; D is undetermined. Germline CDR1 SNHLY, CDR2 FYNNEI. The CDR3 is made up of 15 amino acids. V lost 6 bases and J 0 bases, leaving 12 bases between the germline ends. The CDR3 bases are TGTGCCAGCAGAGGTGGCCTAAGCTCCTACAATGAGCAGTTCTTC. Translating it yields CASRGGLSSYNEQFF. Complete variable domain (other parts from reference TRBV2 and TRBJ2-1): EPEVTQTPSHQVTQMGQEVILRCVPISNHLYFYWYRQILGQKVEFLVSFYNNEISEKSEIFDDQFSVERPDGSNFTLKIRSTKLEDSAMYFCASRGGLSSYNEQFFGPGTRLTVL.